This is a list of T cell receptor beta chains from one sample in a study of Graves' ophthalmopathy and Graves' hyperthyroidism. TCRdb analysed the multiplex PCR reads with MiXCR anew, one entry per CDR3 protein. The sample includes around 1.1 million distinct CDR3 sequences, roughly 35% of them seen just once. The material sequenced was peripheral blood or thyroid tissue (not recorded which). All receptors come from an adult man with Graves' hyperthyroidism. The CDR3 runs from the conserved cysteine through the conserved F or W. D genes are given only for firm matches. Only part of the rows carry a size: once, few, many, or a class if the clone is expanded.

V: TRBV29-1
D: NA
J: TRBJ1-2
size: NA
CDR3: CSVNYRDGYTF
DNA: TGCAGCGTAAACTACAGGGATGGCTACACCTTC

V: TRBV7-9
D: NA
J: TRBJ1-1
size: many
CDR3: CASSLPNKDTEAFF
DNA: TGTGCCAGCAGCTTACCCAACAAAGACACTGAAGCTTTCTTT

V: TRBV4-3
D: TRBD1
J: TRBJ2-5
size: NA
CDR3: CASSQGVGTGETQYF
DNA: TGCGCCAGCAGCCAAGGTGTGGGGACAGGGGAGACCCAGTACTTC

V: TRBV2
D: NA
J: TRBJ2-1
size: NA
CDR3: CASSEVNPGIYNKQFF
DNA: TGTGCCAGCAGTGAAGTCAATCCGGGGATTTACAATAAGCAGTTCTTC

V: TRBV7-8
D: NA
J: TRBJ1-5
size: NA
CDR3: CASSYRSGMGQPQHF
DNA: TGTGCCAGCAGTTACCGATCGGGGATGGGGCAGCCCCAGCATTTT

V: TRBV29-1
D: NA
J: TRBJ2-7
size: NA
CDR3: CSVEDSTENYEQYF
DNA: TGCAGCGTTGAAGATTCGACGGAGAACTACGAGCAGTACTTC

V: TRBV29-1
D: NA
J: TRBJ2-5
size: NA
CDR3: CSVPNRGHGYTFGSGTQYF
DNA: NA

V: TRBV5-6
D: NA
J: TRBJ1-5
size: NA
CDR3: CASSRRTVRSNQPQHF
DNA: TGTGCCAGCAGCCGAAGGACAGTTCGTAGCAATCAGCCCCAGCATTTT

V: TRBV2
D: TRBD1
J: TRBJ1-6
size: many
CDR3: CASSERTGRNSPLHF
DNA: TGTGCCAGCAGTGAGCGGACAGGAAGAAATTCACCCCTCCACTTT

V: TRBV14
D: NA
J: TRBJ2-7
size: many
CDR3: CASSPGPRAASRDF
DNA: TGTGCCAGCAGCCCGGGACCCAGGGCAGCATCCAGGGACTTC

V: TRBV7-2
D: NA
J: TRBJ2-5
size: NA
CDR3: CASSFIRTIGQTQYF
DNA: TGTGCCAGCAGCTTCATCAGGACTATCGGTCAGACCCAGTACTTC

V: TRBV9
D: TRBD1
J: TRBJ2-5
size: NA
CDR3: CASNRDRLRETQYF
DNA: TGTGCCAGCAACCGGGACAGGTTGCGAGAGACCCAGTACTTC

V: TRBV25-1
D: NA
J: TRBJ2-6
size: NA
CDR3: CASAPEPGANVLTF
DNA: TGTGCCAGCGCCCCGGAGCCTGGGGCCAACGTCCTGACTTTC

V: TRBV7-2
D: NA
J: TRBJ1-2
size: NA
CDR3: CASSLYLGRVIGYTF
DNA: TGTGCCAGCAGCTTATATCTTGGGCGGGTAATCGGCTACACCTTC

V: TRBV19
D: NA
J: TRBJ1-2
size: few
CDR3: CASSIPIVGGYTF
DNA: TGTGCCAGTAGTATTCCTATCGTCGGGGGCTACACCTTC

V: TRBV7-3
D: TRBD1
J: TRBJ2-5
size: many
CDR3: CASSLTTGLETQYF
DNA: TGTGCCAGCAGCTTAACGACAGGGTTGGAGACCCAGTACTTC

V: TRBV7-6
D: NA
J: TRBJ2-5
size: many
CDR3: CASSPGRGAETQYF
DNA: TGTGCCAGCAGCCCCGGCCGAGGGGCGGAGACCCAGTACTTC

V: TRBV11-2
D: NA
J: TRBJ1-4
size: once
CDR3: CASSRSGSWEKLFF
DNA: TGTGCCAGCAGCCGGTCAGGTAGTTGGGAAAAACTGTTTTTT

V: TRBV4-3
D: NA
J: TRBJ2-7
size: NA
CDR3: CASSQETGPLDEQYF
DNA: TGCGCCAGCAGCCAAGAAACGGGGCCTTTGGACGAGCAGTACTTC

V: TRBV7-2
D: TRBD1
J: TRBJ2-7
size: few
CDR3: CASSPTDRGSLYEQYF
DNA: TGTGCCAGCAGCCCAACAGACAGGGGGTCCCTCTACGAGCAGTACTTC

V: TRBV24-1
D: NA
J: TRBJ2-7
size: many
CDR3: CATSEGGFGEQYF
DNA: TGTGCCACCAGTGAAGGAGGGTTCGGCGAGCAGTACTTC

V: TRBV7-9
D: NA
J: TRBJ2-5
size: once
CDR3: CASSPESKETQYF
DNA: TGTGCCAGCAGCCCGGAGTCAAAAGAGACCCAGTACTTC

V: TRBV5-5
D: TRBD1
J: TRBJ1-6
size: NA
CDR3: CASSSDRGNSSLHF
DNA: TGTGCCAGCAGCTCGGACAGGGGTAATTCATCCCTCCACTTT

V: TRBV30
D: TRBD2
J: TRBJ2-5
size: few
CDR3: CAWRGLAIRETQYF
DNA: TGTGCCTGGAGGGGACTAGCTATTAGGGAGACCCAGTACTTC

V: TRBV9
D: NA
J: TRBJ2-7
size: once
CDR3: CASSVEPGVTYEQYF
DNA: TGTGCCAGCAGCGTAGAGCCGGGAGTTACCTACGAGCAGTACTTC

V: TRBV29-1
D: TRBD1
J: TRBJ1-5
size: NA
CDR3: CSVEGQGQPQHF
DNA: TGCAGCGTTGAGGGACAGGGCCAGCCCCAGCATTTT

V: TRBV12-3/TRBV12-4
D: NA
J: TRBJ2-7
size: few
CDR3: CASSLMVDSYEQYF
DNA: TGTGCCAGCAGTTTGATGGTCGATTCCTACGAGCAGTACTTC

V: TRBV19
D: NA
J: TRBJ1-5
size: many
CDR3: CASSIGPWRPNQPQHF
DNA: TGTGCCAGTAGTATTGGGCCCTGGAGGCCCAATCAGCCCCAGCATTTT

V: TRBV5-1
D: TRBD1
J: TRBJ1-2
size: many
CDR3: CASSSPGQRNYGYTF
DNA: TGCGCCAGCAGCTCGCCGGGACAGCGTAACTATGGCTACACCTTC

V: TRBV25-1
D: NA
J: TRBJ2-5
size: few
CDR3: CASSYNPGREETQYF
DNA: TGTGCCAGCAGTTACAACCCCGGCAGAGAAGAGACCCAGTACTTC

V: TRBV6-1
D: NA
J: TRBJ1-1
size: NA
CDR3: CAGSFSNPGRAFF
DNA: TGTGCCGGCAGTTTCTCGAATCCAGGGCGGGCTTTCTTT

V: TRBV20-1
D: NA
J: TRBJ2-7
size: NA
CDR3: CSARDSEQGVPYEQYF
DNA: TGCAGTGCTAGAGATAGTGAACAGGGAGTACCCTACGAGCAGTACTTC

V: TRBV7-9
D: NA
J: TRBJ1-6
size: many
CDR3: CASSLGAQGSSPLHF
DNA: TGTGCCAGCAGCTTAGGCGCACAGGGCAGCTCACCCCTCCACTTT

V: TRBV29-1
D: TRBD2
J: TRBJ2-3
size: NA
CDR3: CSVGGEDGSTDTQYF
DNA: TGCAGCGTGGGGGGGGAAGACGGAAGCACAGATACGCAGTATTTT

V: TRBV2
D: NA
J: TRBJ1-2
size: NA
CDR3: CASRSNREGDYGYTF
DNA: TGTGCCAGCAGGAGTAACAGGGAGGGGGACTATGGCTACACCTTC

V: TRBV10-3
D: TRBD1
J: TRBJ2-5
size: NA
CDR3: CATLKGAHETQYF
DNA: TGTGCCACATTGAAGGGGGCGCATGAGACCCAGTACTTC

V: TRBV10-1
D: TRBD2
J: TRBJ2-5
size: many
CDR3: CASSEGRLAGLQETQYF
DNA: TGCGCCAGCAGTGAAGGCAGACTAGCGGGGCTACAAGAGACCCAGTACTTC